This T cell receptor beta chain was found in a study of cytomegalovirus exposure and HLA in healthy donors. Study results and limitations: It was reported that the classifier diagnosed cytomegalovirus status with high specificity and sensitivity in both the original and validation cohorts. Confirmation in vitro established that three CMV-associated chains were specific for CMV antigens. According to the study, 160 or so TCR beta chains were cytomegalovirus-associated. First-cohort TCR clusters were later found to tend to co-occur in the 120 or so validation repertoires.

In regard to this clone: Its target is unknown.

Using immunoSEQ multiplex PCR, the repertoire was profiled, and TCRdb retains in-frame clones only, with some absent. The top ten hold 0.92% of the sample, which has about 280,000 clones, more than 75% seen once. Germline values: CDR1 MDHEN, CDR2 SYDVKM. The V gene end was trimmed by 8 bases and the J gene end by 0 bases; junction bases not matched to a gene: 4. This CDR3 contains 14 residues. The sample consisted of PBMCs. The clonotype originates from a woman aged 18-29 years in good health and CMV-seronegative. The rearrangement uses TRBV28 and TRBJ1-5; 7 bases agree with TRBD1. CDR3: CASFRGNSNQPQHF. CDR3 sequence (DNA): TGTGCCAGCTTCAGGGGGAATAGCAATCAGCCCCAGCATTTT.